These 21 T cell receptor beta chains originate from one sample sequenced in a study of shared clonotypes between healthy human individuals. CD8 cells classed as naive were CD45RO-negative and positively selected for CCR7, excluding terminally differentiated effector memory CD45RA+ cells. The assay was immunoSEQ multiplex PCR, and TCRdb's table has in-frame clones only and misses some. The sample comprises over 800,000 clones, 80% to 95% of which are singletons, and 20% to 30% rests with the top ten. The specimen sequenced was naive CD8+ T cells sorted from blood. Receptor source: a man aged 25-45 years in good health.

The chain uses TRBV18 and TRBJ1-4; D perhaps matches TRBD1 (5 bases). In germline, CDR1 is KGHSH, CDR2 LQKENI. This CDR3 is built from 14 residues. V lost 2 bases and J lost 8, with 12 bases in between. CDR3 sequence: CASSPSQGREKLFF. The CDR3 DNA reads TGTGCCAGCTCACCATCCCAGGGACGGGAAAAACTGTTTTTT.

The rearrangement joins TRBV5-4 to TRBJ2-1, with D unclear. CDR1 SGHNT and CDR2 YYREEE come from the germline V gene (reference sequence). This CDR3 contains 14 residues. V dropped 0 bases and J dropped 2 bases, with 6 bases sitting between them. Here the CDR3 reads CASSLETTYNEQFF. The DNA for the CDR3 is TGTGCCAGCAGCTTGGAGACCACCTACAATGAGCAGTTCTTC.

J is TRBJ1-5 and V is TRBV4-2; D gene ambiguous. The germline V gene encodes CDR1 LGHNA and CDR2 YNFKEQ. The V and J ends lost 4 bases and 1 base respectively, with 11 bases between them. CDR3 length: 15 amino acids. The DNA of the CDR3 is TGTGCCAGCAGCCCAGTAGACACAAGCAATCAGCCCCAGCATTTT. Its protein product is CASSPVDTSNQPQHF.

This rearrangement joins TRBV15 to TRBJ1-1; D unclear. CDR3 length equals 15 residues. Deletions cut 0 bases from V and 2 bases from J, with 10 bases between. The germline V gene encodes CDR1 LNHNV and CDR2 YYDKDF (reference sequence). The CDR3 reads CATSRDRGQNTEAFF. In DNA, the CDR3 is TGTGCCACCAGCAGAGATCGCGGGCAAAACACTGAAGCTTTCTTT.

The chain employs TRBV27 and TRBJ2-1; D is perhaps TRBD2 (5 bases). This CDR3 contains 15 residues. The V end was cut by 5 bases, the J end by 0 bases, with 11 bases between. The germline V gene has CDR1 MNHEY and CDR2 SMNVEV (reference sequence). The CDR3 DNA follows: TGTGCCAGCAGTCCCGGGATAAGCTCCTACAATGAGCAGTTCTTC. Protein sequence: CASSPGISSYNEQFF.

The chain combines TRBV9 with TRBJ2-7; a weak D match, TRBD1 (5 bases). Germline lookup yields CDR1 SGDLS and CDR2 YYNGEE. Trimming removed 0 bases from V and 6 bases from J, with 16 bases in between. The CDR3 is 15 residues long. CDR3 loop: CASSVVPGFEFEQYF. CDR3 sequence (DNA): TGTGCCAGCAGCGTAGTGCCAGGGTTCGAATTCGAGCAGTACTTC. The complete variable domain, with remaining parts taken from reference TRBV9 and TRBJ2-7, reads DSGVTQTPKHLITATGQRVTLRCSPRSGDLSVYWYQQSLDQGLQFLIQYYNGEERAKGNILERFSAQQFPDLHSELNLSSLELGDSALYFCASSVVPGFEFEQYFGPGTRLTVT.

The rearrangement links TRBV2 to TRBJ1-1, with D tentatively TRBD1 (5 bases). The germline gives CDR1 SNHLY, CDR2 FYNNEI. CDR3 length: 16 amino acids. V was cut by 0 bases and J by 2 bases, with 13 bases left in between. DNA of the CDR3: TGTGCCAGCAGTGAAGCGATTTCGAGGGGAAACACTGAAGCTTTCTTT. Residues: CASSEAISRGNTEAFF.

As to this clone: The identical CDR3 is also encoded by other nucleotide sequences in the sample. The chain recombines TRBV27 with TRBJ2-7, with a tentative D call TRBD1 (5 bases). CDR1 and CDR2 from the germline V gene are MNHEY and SMNVEV (reference sequence). CDR3 length: 13 residues. Trimming cost V 5 bases and J 2 bases, with 10 bases left between them. The CDR3 is CASSLRAPYEQYF. The CDR3 coding sequence is TGTGCCAGCAGTCTCAGGGCCCCCTACGAGCAGTACTTC.

This sequence joins TRBV27 and TRBJ2-3; D may be TRBD1 (6 bases). The CDR3 sequence is 17 residues long. The V gene lost 5 bases and the J gene lost 4 bases, with 22 bases spanning the gap. CDR1 is MNHEY, CDR2 SMNVEV, per germline (reference sequence). The CDR3 region has the DNA TGTGCCAGCAGTATCACCCTTCCAGGGGAATTCCCAGATACGCAGTATTTT. It specifies CASSITLPGEFPDTQYF.

J is TRBJ2-2 and V is TRBV6-6; TRBD2 aligns across 10 bases. The CDR3 is made up of 16 amino acids. Looked up from germline, CDR1 is MNHNY and CDR2 is SVGAGI (reference sequence). The junction had 6 bases not matched to a gene; V was cut back by 2 bases and J by 6 bases. The CDR3 sequence is CASSYGAGGLSGELFF. Written as DNA, the CDR3 is TGTGCCAGCAGTTACGGAGCGGGAGGGCTTTCCGGGGAGCTGTTTTTT.

This clone was recorded only once. This sequence is one base from a far larger clone and is likely a read error. The same CDR3 arises from other DNA sequences in this sample as well. The rearrangement links TRBV7-9 to TRBJ2-1; D is unresolved. Trimming pared 6 bases from V and 0 bases from J, leaving 6 bases between. The CDR3 spans 13 residues. Germline loops: CDR1 SEHNR, CDR2 FQNEAQ (reference sequence). CDR3 residues: CASSESSYNEQFF. The CDR3 bases are TGTGCCAGCAGTGAGAGCTCCTACAATGAGCAGTTCTTC.

The count of this clone is one. The chain is built from TRBV7-7 and TRBJ2-1; D gene ambiguous. CDR1 and CDR2 from the germline V gene are SSHAT and FNYEAQ (reference sequence). The CDR3 covers 15 residues. The germline V and J ends were trimmed by 1 base and 1 base, with 8 bases remaining between them. The CDR3 DNA follows: TGTGCCAGCAGCTTAGAACTGGTTTCCTACAATGAGCAGTTCTTC. It translates to CASSLELVSYNEQFF.

The chain couples TRBV19 to TRBJ2-7, with 10 bases aligning to TRBD2. CDR1 is LNHDA and CDR2 is SQIVND in the germline V gene (reference sequence). CDR3 length: 18 residues. The V gene end was trimmed by 3 bases and the J gene end by 2 bases; junction bases not matched to a gene: 13. The CDR3 is CASSMEIAGGPKPYEQYF. As DNA, the CDR3 is TGTGCCAGTAGTATGGAAATAGCGGGAGGCCCAAAGCCCTACGAGCAGTACTTC.

V gene TRBV7-9 combines with J gene TRBJ2-5; no clear D gene. CDR3 length equals 15 residues. V lost 1 base, J lost 2 bases, and 11 bases lay in between. Germline values: CDR1 SEHNR, CDR2 FQNEAQ (reference sequence). This CDR3 reads CASSLVAELQETQYF. The CDR3 coding sequence is TGTGCCAGCAGCTTAGTTGCAGAGCTGCAAGAGACCCAGTACTTC.

The V call is TRBV29-1, the J call TRBJ2-1; D not resolved. This CDR3 comprises 10 residues. Germline V CDR1 and CDR2: SQVTM, ANQGSEA. Trimming pared 6 bases from V and 9 bases from J, leaving 9 bases between. The CDR3 protein is CSVGRVEQFF. Here the CDR3 DNA reads TGCAGCGTGGGCCGGGTTGAGCAGTTCTTC.

The chain uses TRBV27 and TRBJ1-1, with D hard to call. The germline V gene encodes CDR1 MNHEY and CDR2 SMNVEV (reference sequence). V was clipped by 1 base and J by 8 bases, with 11 bases between them. The CDR3 contains 13 residues. Written as DNA, the CDR3 is TGTGCCAGCAGTTTATGGGGAGCCAAGGAAGCTTTCTTT. It is translated as CASSLWGAKEAFF.

The chain is built from TRBV4-3 and TRBJ1-2, with TRBD1 identical over 9 bases. Trimming removed 0 bases from V and 8 bases from J; junction bases left unmatched: 7. CDR3 length: 15 amino acids. CDR1 and CDR2 from the germline V gene are LGHNA and YSLEER. In DNA form, the CDR3 reads TGCGCCAGCAGCCAAGATATACAGGGGGCTAGGGGCTACACCTTC. Protein: CASSQDIQGARGYTF.

This rearrangement joins TRBV5-8 to TRBJ1-2, with a weak D call TRBD1 (5 bases). Trimming pared 1 base from V and 2 bases from J, leaving 12 bases between. The CDR3 runs 15 residues. Germline V CDR1 and CDR2: SGHTS, YDEGEE. CDR3 loop: CASSLSETANYGYTF. The CDR3 nucleotides are TGTGCCAGCAGCTTGTCCGAGACAGCCAACTATGGCTACACCTTC.

The V gene is TRBV5-1, the J gene TRBJ2-3; TRBD2 is a possible D gene (7 bases). This CDR3 comprises 16 residues. Germline loops: CDR1 SGHRS, CDR2 YFSETQ. Between the trimmed V and J ends, which lost 4 bases and 0 bases, there was a span of 15 bases. The CDR3 bases are TGCGCCAGCAGCCCCCGGGGGGCGTCTAGCACAGATACGCAGTATTTT. Its protein product is CASSPRGASSTDTQYF.

This chain connects TRBV6-6 to TRBJ1-2; D remains ambiguous. The CDR3 contains 11 residues. CDR1 is MNHNY, CDR2 SVGAGI, per germline (reference sequence). Trimming pared 0 bases from V and 8 bases from J, leaving 4 bases between. CDR3 sequence reads: CASSYSEGYTF. CDR3 bases: TGTGCCAGCAGTTACTCGGAAGGCTACACCTTC.

This sequence joins TRBV5-7 and TRBJ1-1; 7 bases line up with TRBD1. TRBV5-7 is reported as an ORF; its role is uncertain. V dropped 6 bases and J dropped 1; count of bases not matched to a gene: 12. This CDR3 has 16 residues. The CDR3 loop is CASTQPWGDRNTEAFF. The CDR3 DNA sequence: TGTGCCAGCACCCAGCCATGGGGGGACAGGAACACTGAAGCTTTCTTT.